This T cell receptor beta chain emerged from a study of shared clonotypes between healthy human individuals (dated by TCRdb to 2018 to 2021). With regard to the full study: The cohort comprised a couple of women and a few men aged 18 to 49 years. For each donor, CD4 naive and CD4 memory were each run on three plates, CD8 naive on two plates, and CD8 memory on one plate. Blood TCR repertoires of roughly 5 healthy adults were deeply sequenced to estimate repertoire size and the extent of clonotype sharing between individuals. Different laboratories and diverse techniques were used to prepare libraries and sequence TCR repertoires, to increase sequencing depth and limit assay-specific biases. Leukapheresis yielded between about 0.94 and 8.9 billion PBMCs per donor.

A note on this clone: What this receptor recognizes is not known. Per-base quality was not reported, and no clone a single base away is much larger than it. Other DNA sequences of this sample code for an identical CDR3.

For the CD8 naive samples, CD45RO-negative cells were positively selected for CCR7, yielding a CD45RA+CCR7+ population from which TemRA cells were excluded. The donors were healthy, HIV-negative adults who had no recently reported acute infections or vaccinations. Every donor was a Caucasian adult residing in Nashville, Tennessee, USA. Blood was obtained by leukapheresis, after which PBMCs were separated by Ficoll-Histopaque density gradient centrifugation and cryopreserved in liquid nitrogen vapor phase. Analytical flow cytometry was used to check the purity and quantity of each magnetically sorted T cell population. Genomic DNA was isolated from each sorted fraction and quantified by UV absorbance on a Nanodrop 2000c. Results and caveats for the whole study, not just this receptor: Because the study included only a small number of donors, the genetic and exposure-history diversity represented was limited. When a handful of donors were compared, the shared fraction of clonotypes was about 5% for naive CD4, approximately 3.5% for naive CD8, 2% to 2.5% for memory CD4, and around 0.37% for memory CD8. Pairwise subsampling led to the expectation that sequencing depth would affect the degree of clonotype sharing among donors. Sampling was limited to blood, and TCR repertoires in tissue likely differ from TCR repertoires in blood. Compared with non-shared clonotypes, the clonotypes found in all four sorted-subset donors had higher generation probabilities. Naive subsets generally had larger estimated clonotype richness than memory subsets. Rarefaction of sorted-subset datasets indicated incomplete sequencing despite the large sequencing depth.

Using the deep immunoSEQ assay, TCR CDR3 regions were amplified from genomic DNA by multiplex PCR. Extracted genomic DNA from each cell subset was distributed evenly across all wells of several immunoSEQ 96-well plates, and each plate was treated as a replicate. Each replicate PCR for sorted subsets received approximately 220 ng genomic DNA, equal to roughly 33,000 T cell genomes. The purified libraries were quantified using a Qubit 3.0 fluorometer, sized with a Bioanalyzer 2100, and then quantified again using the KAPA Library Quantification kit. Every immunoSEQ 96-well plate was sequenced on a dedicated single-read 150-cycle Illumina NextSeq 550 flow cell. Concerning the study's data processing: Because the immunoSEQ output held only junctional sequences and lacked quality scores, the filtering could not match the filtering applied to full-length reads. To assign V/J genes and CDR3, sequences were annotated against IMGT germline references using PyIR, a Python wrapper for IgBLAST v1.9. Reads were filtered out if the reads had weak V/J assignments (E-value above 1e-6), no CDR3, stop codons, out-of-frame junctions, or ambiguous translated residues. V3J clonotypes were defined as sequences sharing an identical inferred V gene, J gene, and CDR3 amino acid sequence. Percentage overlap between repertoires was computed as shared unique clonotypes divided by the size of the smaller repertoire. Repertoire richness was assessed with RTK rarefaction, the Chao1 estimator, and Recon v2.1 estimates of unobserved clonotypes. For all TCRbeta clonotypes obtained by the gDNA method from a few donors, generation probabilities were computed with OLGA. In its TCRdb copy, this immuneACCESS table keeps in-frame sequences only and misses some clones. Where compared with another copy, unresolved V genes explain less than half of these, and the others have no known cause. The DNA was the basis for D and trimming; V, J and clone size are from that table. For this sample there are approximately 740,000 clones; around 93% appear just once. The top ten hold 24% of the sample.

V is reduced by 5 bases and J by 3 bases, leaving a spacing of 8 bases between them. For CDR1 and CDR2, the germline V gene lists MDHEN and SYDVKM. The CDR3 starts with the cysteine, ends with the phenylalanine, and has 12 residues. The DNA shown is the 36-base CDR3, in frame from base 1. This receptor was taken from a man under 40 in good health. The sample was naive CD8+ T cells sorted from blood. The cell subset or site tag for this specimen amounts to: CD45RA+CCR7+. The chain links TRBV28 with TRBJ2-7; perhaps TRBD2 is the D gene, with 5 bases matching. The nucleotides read TGTGCCAGCAGTCCAACTAGCTACGAGCAGTACTTC. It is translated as CASSPTSYEQYF.